The rows below give T cell receptor beta chains drawn from one sample of a study of blood T cell repertoires in COVID-19. Repertoires were generated with immunoSEQ multiplex PCR, while TCRdb's copy carries only in-frame clones and drops some. The sample has about 330,000 clones, about 90% seen once. Sequencing used PBMCs or T cells enriched from blood (not recorded which). The receptors were gathered from a man aged 25-45 years who had recovered from COVID-19. Both conserved end residues are part of each CDR3. Each record gives: D gene, clone size, V gene, J gene, CDR3 DNA, CDR3 protein. D genes are given only for firm matches. Not every row has a clone size; where given, it reads once, few, many or a size class.

>TRBD1|NA|TRBV15|TRBJ2-2
TGTGCCACCAGCACCCGGGACAGGGGTGCCGGGGAGCTGTTTTTT
CATSTRDRGAGELFF
>NA|NA|TRBV3-1/TRBV3-2|TRBJ2-3
TGTGCCAGTGGCGGGGTCACAGATACGCAGTATTTT
CASGGVTDTQYF
>NA|NA|TRBV19|TRBJ1-2
TGTGCCAGTAGTATAGGCCAGACATATGGCTACACCTTC
CASSIGQTYGYTF
>NA|NA|TRBV7-9|TRBJ1-5
TGTGCCAGCAGCTTAGACTTTCAGCCCCAGCATTTT
CASSLDFQPQHF
>TRBD1|few|TRBV29-1|TRBJ1-5
TGCAGCGTACTCGAGCAACAGGGGAATCAGCCCCAGCATTTT
CSVLEQQGNQPQHF
>TRBD1|NA|TRBV30|TRBJ1-5
TGTGCCTGGAGTGTACTAGGACAGGGGGGTCAGCCCCAGCATTTT
CAWSVLGQGGQPQHF
>NA|NA|TRBV5-1|TRBJ2-7
TGCGCCAGCAGCTTGCCAGGTACAAACGAGCAGTACTTC
CASSLPGTNEQYF
>TRBD1|NA|TRBV5-4|TRBJ1-1
TGTGCCAGCAGCTTCGGGACAGGGGGCGCGGTTGAAGCTTTCTTT
CASSFGTGGAVEAFF
>NA|many|TRBV7-9|TRBJ1-1
TGTGCCAGCACCTACCCGGGGACTGAAGCTTTCTTT
CASTYPGTEAFF
>TRBD1|NA|TRBV7-8|TRBJ1-1
TGTGCCAGCAGCTTAGCCGACAGGGTTTTGACTGAAGCTTTCTTT
CASSLADRVLTEAFF
>NA|once|TRBV5-6|TRBJ2-5
TGTGCCAGCAGCTTGGTGTCCAGGAACCAAGAGACCCAGTACTTC
CASSLVSRNQETQYF
>NA|NA|TRBV11-2|TRBJ1-5
TGTGCCAGCAGCTTAGGTCCGCAGGGAGGGGAGCCCCAGCATTTT
CASSLGPQGGEPQHF
>NA|NA|TRBV6-4|TRBJ2-4
TGTGCCAGCAGTGGACAGGAGCCATCCTTACTAGCCAAAAACATTCAGTACTTC
CASSGQEPSLLAKNIQYF
>TRBD1|NA|TRBV20-1|TRBJ1-5
TGCAGTGCTAGTTGGTCCCGCAGGGGGCTTAGGCAGCCCCAGCATTTT
CSASWSRRGLRQPQHF
>TRBD2|NA|TRBV11-2|TRBJ2-1
TGTGCCAGCAGCTTGACATCTAGCGGGGTCCTCTACAATGAGCAGTTCTTC
CASSLTSSGVLYNEQFF
>TRBD1|NA|TRBV30|TRBJ1-6
TGTGCCTGGGGTTGGCGTGACAGGGCTTCACCCCTCCACTTT
CAWGWRDRASPLHF
>TRBD1|NA|TRBV27|TRBJ1-2
TGTGCCAGCAGTTTCGGGACAGCCTATGGCTACACCTTC
CASSFGTAYGYTF
>NA|once|TRBV7-9|TRBJ1-1
TGTGCCAGCAGCCCTCGGGAGGCCACTGAAGCTTTCTTT
CASSPREATEAFF
>NA|few|TRBV19|TRBJ1-6
TGTGCCACCACGAGGGGGTATAATTCACCCCTCCACTTT
CATTRGYNSPLHF
>NA|few|TRBV9|TRBJ1-1
TGTGCCAGCAGCGCGCCCGAGAGGACAGAGAACACTGAAGCTTTCTTT
CASSAPERTENTEAFF
>TRBD2|NA|TRBV2|TRBJ2-2
TGTGCCAGCAGTTCTAGCGGGGGGAACACCGGGGAGCTGTTTTTT
CASSSSGGNTGELFF
>TRBD1|NA|TRBV9|TRBJ2-1
TGTGCCAGCAGCGTGACAGGGGGCGGGAATGAGCAGTTCTTC
CASSVTGGGNEQFF
>NA|few|TRBV7-8|TRBJ2-5
TGTGCCAGCAGCTTACTCAGGGGCAACATGGGGGAGACCCAGTACTTC
CASSLLRGNMGETQYF
>NA|once|TRBV28|TRBJ1-1
TGTGCCAGCAGTTCTGCAGGGAGGGGGGCTTTCTTT
CASSSAGRGAFF
>NA|NA|TRBV13|TRBJ2-3
TGTGCCAGCAGCTTAGGGGGCTTAAGCACAGATACGCAGTATTTT
CASSLGGLSTDTQYF
>TRBD2|NA|TRBV7-2|TRBJ2-3
TGTGCCAGCAGCTTTCTAGCGGGGGGGGCCACAGATACGCAGTATTTT
CASSFLAGGATDTQYF
>TRBD1|NA|TRBV18|TRBJ2-5
TGTGCCAGCTCGGCCTTTTCCGGGACAGGGGGCGGAGAGACCCAGTACTTC
CASSAFSGTGGGETQYF
>NA|NA|TRBV28|TRBJ1-2
TGTGCCAGCAGTTTTAGCGGGGGGCAGGGTGGCTACACCTTC
CASSFSGGQGGYTF